Here is one TCR beta chain with its context. The time point is: patch test 1, 2 weeks after DPC sensitization. Treatment described: therapeutic diphenylcyclopropenone sensitization with weekly scalp DPC. Phlebotomy was performed prior to application of every patch test. V shed 6 bases, J shed 8 bases, and the junction held 13 bases outside the gene matches. CDR1 is MNHEY, CDR2 SVGEGT, per germline. The CDR3 covers 16 residues. The data were obtained in a study of human T cells and chemical hapten exposure. TCRdb re-analysed the RACE reads in MiXCR, keeping a single row per CDR3 protein. Here the sample spans approximately 49,000 distinct CDR3 sequences, 9.3% being singletons.

The chain has TRBV6-2 or TRBV6-3 and TRBJ2-7; 13 positions agree with TRBD2. This specimen was whole blood, taken in connection with sensitization to the hapten diphenylcyclopropenone (DPC). This receptor was taken from a woman in her forties or fifties with alopecia areata. Some clones in this sample may be carry-over from other donors' samples. The CDR3 loop reads CASRPGLAGATSQQYF. In DNA form, the CDR3 reads TGTGCCAGCAGGCCCGGACTAGCGGGAGCCACAAGTCAGCAGTACTTC.